These 14 T cell receptor beta chains were sequenced from one sample in a study of blood T cells in healthy people across ages. Combining a sample-barcoded 5' primer with a J-beta primer mix, a second PCR ran for roughly 6 to 12 cycles. TCRdb itself ran the 5' RACE reads through MiXCR, one entry per CDR3 protein. The data hold about a million distinct CDR3 sequences, with roughly 52% observed a single time. Sequences were obtained from blood. The receptors originated from a young man in good health.

This clonotype was seen more than once but under ten times. The chain has TRBV10-3 and TRBJ1-6; D uncertain. V was clipped by 2 bases and J by 6 bases, with 2 bases between them. The germline V gene encodes CDR1 ENHRY and CDR2 SYGVKD. CDR3 length: 12 residues. CDR3 region: CAISESNSPLHF. The CDR3, as DNA: TGTGCCATCAGTGAGAGTAATTCACCCCTCCACTTT.

The chain couples TRBV25-1 to TRBJ2-5, with D possibly TRBD2 on 5 matching bases. The CDR3 is 14 residues long. CDR1 and CDR2 from the germline V gene are MGHDK and SYGVNS. Trimming took off 3 bases at V and 7 bases at J, with 15 bases between the two ends. The CDR3 spells CASSDPGLGVTQYF. The CDR3 bases are TGTGCCAGCAGTGATCCCGGACTGGGAGTGACCCAGTACTTC.

This clonotype was counted only a few times. This rearrangement joins TRBV29-1 to TRBJ2-7, with 9 bases aligning to TRBD1. The CDR3 length is 15 residues. The ends lost 6 bases at V and 2 bases at J; junction bases unmatched: 11. Germline CDR1 is SQVTM and CDR2 is ANQGSEA. CDR3 in amino acids: CSVPDGDRVAYEQYF. The CDR3 region has the DNA TGCAGCGTCCCCGATGGGGACAGGGTAGCCTACGAGCAGTACTTC.

The rearrangement links TRBV3-1 to TRBJ1-1; 9 nucleotides agree with TRBD1. J gave up 4 bases and V 0 bases, and 6 bases lay outside the gene matches. Germline assignment: CDR1 LGHDT and CDR2 YNNKEL (reference sequence). This CDR3 is built from 16 residues. CDR3 nucleotides: TGTGCCAGCAGCCAAGAAAGTGGGACAGGGCGCACTGAAGCTTTCTTT. Translated, it gives CASSQESGTGRTEAFF.

The J gene is TRBJ2-2, the V gene TRBV5-1; D is undetermined. In germline, CDR1 is SGHRS, CDR2 YFSETQ. This CDR3 has 16 residues. Trimming removed 0 bases from V and 1 base from J, with 10 bases in between. The CDR3 sequence: CASSLEVPENTGELFF. The CDR3 DNA reads TGCGCCAGCAGCTTGGAGGTCCCAGAGAACACCGGGGAGCTGTTTTTT. Filled out from reference TRBV5-1 and TRBJ2-2, the complete variable domain reads KAGVTQTPRYLIKTRGQQVTLSCSPISGHRSVSWYQQTPGQGLQFLFEYFSETQRNKGNFPGRFSGRQFSNSRSEMNVSTLELGDSALYLCASSLEVPENTGELFFGEGSRLTVL.

This rearrangement joins TRBV30 to TRBJ2-3, with D perhaps given as TRBD1 or TRBD2 (5 bases each). The V and J ends lost 2 bases and 0 bases respectively, with 15 bases between them. The CDR3 is 16 amino acids. CDR1 and CDR2 (germline): GTSNPN, SVGIG (reference sequence). The CDR3 DNA sequence: TGTGCCTGGAGTACCCCCGGGACGGTTAGCACAGATACGCAGTATTTT. Translating it yields CAWSTPGTVSTDTQYF.

This clonotype came up once. V and J are TRBV27 and TRBJ1-5, with D perhaps TRBD1 (5 bases). V was clipped by 3 bases and J by 2 bases, with 14 bases between them. The CDR3 sequence is 16 residues long. CDR1 is MNHEY, CDR2 SMNVEV, per germline (reference sequence). CDR3 DNA sequence: TGTGCCAGCAGTTTCTTGTATCTGGGGGGCAATCAGCCCCAGCATTTT. As protein: CASSFLYLGGNQPQHF.

Many counts were recorded for this clonotype. CDR3 sequence: CASQTHVSYNEQFF. DNA of the CDR3: TGTGCCAGCCAGACACATGTCTCCTACAATGAGCAGTTCTTC. The V call is TRBV7-9, the J call TRBJ2-1; unclear D gene. The V gene lost 8 bases and the J gene lost 0 bases, with 11 bases spanning the gap. Germline lookup yields CDR1 SEHNR and CDR2 FQNEAQ (reference sequence). CDR3 length: 14 residues.

This chain uses TRBV20-1 with TRBJ2-3; 7 bases align to TRBD2. Per the germline V gene, CDR1 is DFQATT and CDR2 is SNEGSKA (reference sequence). J gave up 0 bases and V 6 bases, and 3 bases lay outside the gene matches. This CDR3 is 13 amino acids long. Written as DNA, the CDR3 is TGCAGTGCCCCTAGCGGTAGCACAGATACGCAGTATTTT. Protein: CSAPSGSTDTQYF.

The gene calls are TRBV28 and TRBJ2-7, with D hard to call. This CDR3 spans 11 amino acids. CDR1 is MDHEN, CDR2 SYDVKM, per germline. V lost 7 bases and J lost 5, with 9 bases in between. CDR3 nucleotides: TGTGCCAGCACCCACCTAAACGAGCAGTACTTC. Translating gives CASTHLNEQYF. The whole variable domain, filled in from reference TRBV28 and TRBJ2-7, reads DVKVTQSSRYLVKRTGEKVFLECVQDMDHENMFWYRQDPGLGLRLIYFSYDVKMKEKGDIPEGYSVSREKKERFSLILESASTNQTSMYLCASTHLNEQYFGPGTRLTVT.

In regard to this clonotype: With a much larger clone just one base away, this may be a read error. The chain uses TRBV6-1 and TRBJ2-5; 12 bases line up with TRBD2. Per germline, CDR1 MNHNS and CDR2 SASEGT. The CDR3 extends over 15 amino acids. The CDR3, as DNA: TGTGCCTGCAGTCTCCTAGCGGGGGGGCAAGAGACCCAGTACTTC. Amino acids: CACSLLAGGQETQYF.

The genes are TRBV20-1 and TRBJ1-1; D is unclear. The germline CDR1 and CDR2 sequences are DFQATT and SNEGSKA (reference sequence). The CDR3 runs 13 residues. V lost 0 bases and J 7 bases, leaving 12 bases between the germline ends. The DNA of the CDR3 is TGCAGTGCTAGAGATTCCAACCGACGTGAAGCTTTCTTT. It translates to CSARDSNRREAFF.

The genes are TRBV4-2 and TRBJ2-7; 8 bases are shared with TRBD1. Germline V gene data show CDR1 as LGHNA and CDR2 as YNFKEQ. The CDR3 spans 16 residues. After removal of 4 bases from V and 4 bases from J, the junction contained 12 bases not matched to a gene. The DNA of the CDR3 is TGTGCCAGCAGCCGAGGGACCGGGACAGGAGAATACGAGCAGTACTTC. Translating it yields CASSRGTGTGEYEQYF.

This clonotype was observed a handful of times. This rearrangement joins TRBV7-9 to TRBJ2-4, with 7 bases matching TRBD1. The better agreement between TRBJ2-7 and the DNA end casts doubt on the J call. This CDR3 spans 14 amino acids. The V gene's germline CDR1 is SEHNR and CDR2 FQNEAQ (reference sequence). The DNA for the CDR3 is TGTGCCAGCAGACCGGCCGGGACAGCCTACGAGCAGTACTTC. Protein sequence: CASRPAGTAYEQYF.